This TCR beta chain was retrieved from a study of blood T cell repertoires in COVID-19. At the level of the study: The cDNA or gDNA used as material had been derived from T cells, B-cell-depleted T cells, or PBMCs.

Deletions cut 3 bases from V and 0 bases from J, with 12 bases between. The CDR3 covers 16 residues. Germline assignment: CDR1 SNHLY and CDR2 FYNNEI. Participant ages covered about 18 to 89 years across some 25 US areas. Clinical history reported by participants formed the basis on which cohorts were assigned. As processed by the authors: Estimation of nucleated cell counts was performed using reference gene primer amplification. Profiled with immunoSEQ multiplex PCR; TCRdb holds only in-frame clones, not every one. V and J calls and clone size are copied from that table; D and trimming were computed from the DNA. The data hold around 290,000 clones, with approximately 91% observed a single time.

The receptor comes from a woman aged 25 to 45 who had recovered from COVID-19. The chain combines TRBV2 with TRBJ2-1; perhaps TRBD2 as D (5 bases). The sequenced material came from PBMCs or T cells enriched from blood (not recorded which). The CDR3 region is CASSESEGSSYNEQFF. For the CDR3, the DNA is TGTGCCAGCAGTGAGAGCGAAGGGAGCTCCTACAATGAGCAGTTCTTC. The whole variable domain, remainder taken from reference TRBV2 and TRBJ2-1, is EPEVTQTPSHQVTQMGQEVILRCVPISNHLYFYWYRQILGQKVEFLVSFYNNEISEKSEIFDDQFSVERPDGSNFTLKIRSTKLEDSAMYFCASSESEGSSYNEQFFGPGTRLTVL.